These 23 T cell receptor beta chains were all obtained from the same sample, sequenced in a study of blood T cell repertoires in COVID-19. Clones were sequenced by immunoSEQ multiplex PCR, and TCRdb holds only the in-frame ones, with some missing. The sample yields 150,000 to 200,000 clones, around 86% seen once. Material: peripheral blood. The receptors shown here come from an older man with acute or convalescent COVID-19.

This clone was detected only a few times. V gene TRBV11-2 combines with J gene TRBJ1-2; a possible D gene is TRBD1 (5 bases). The ends were cut back, 2 bases at V and 2 bases at J, with 12 bases in the middle. There are 15 residues in the CDR3. Per germline, CDR1 SGHAT and CDR2 FQNNGV. The CDR3 coding sequence is TGTGCCAGCAGCTTAAAAGGGTCAGGGAACTATGGCTACACCTTC. Protein: CASSLKGSGNYGYTF.

This clone was seen once. The J gene is TRBJ1-1, the V gene TRBV5-1, with 7 bases matching TRBD1. The CDR3 contains 16 residues. V shed 3 bases and J 1 base; nucleotides not matched to a gene: 9. Looked up from germline, CDR1 is SGHRS and CDR2 is YFSETQ. CDR3 DNA sequence: TGCGCCAGCAGCTGGCCGCGACAGGGAGGGAACACTGAAGCTTTCTTT. This translates into CASSWPRQGGNTEAFF.

Points on this clone: At one end, the junction sequence differs from germline, possibly due to a read error. This chain joins TRBV18 and TRBJ1-2, with D unclear. The CDR3 sequence is 16 residues long. CDR1 KGHSH and CDR2 LQKENI come from the germline V gene. CDR3 region: CASSPLGTSFDYGYTF. In nucleotides, the CDR3 is TGTGCCAGCTCCCCACTCGGTACCTCCTTCGACTATGGCTACACCTTC. Filled out from reference TRBV18 and TRBJ1-2, the complete variable domain reads NAGVMQNPRHLVRRRGQEARLRCSPMKGHSHVYWYRQLPEEGLKFMVYLQKENIIDESGMPKERFSAEFPKEGPSILRIQQVVRGDSAAYFCASSPLGTSFDYGYTFGSGTRLTVV.

V is TRBV28 and J is TRBJ2-4; weak D call: TRBD1 (7 bases). CDR1 is MDHEN, CDR2 SYDVKM, per germline. The CDR3 loop spans 14 amino acids. V lost 3 bases and J 6 bases, leaving 12 bases between the germline ends. This CDR3 reads CASSLPGGPNIQYF. DNA for the CDR3: TGTGCCAGCAGTTTGCCAGGGGGGCCAAACATTCAGTACTTC.

V and J are TRBV5-1 and TRBJ2-5; 8 bases are a match to TRBD2. There are 15 residues in the CDR3. In germline, CDR1 is SGHRS, CDR2 YFSETQ. J gave up 0 bases and V 2 bases, and 3 bases lay outside the gene matches. CDR3 DNA sequence: TGCGCCAGCAGCTTAGGAGCGGGAGACCAAGAGACCCAGTACTTC. This sequence encodes CASSLGAGDQETQYF.

The genes are TRBV7-9 and TRBJ2-7, with TRBD1 identical over 9 bases. V gave up 3 bases and J gave up 3 bases; unmatched junction bases: 3. Looked up from germline, CDR1 is SEHNR and CDR2 is FQNEAQ (reference sequence). The CDR3 has 14 amino acids. As DNA, the CDR3 is TGTGCCAGCAGCTTTGGGACAGGGATCTACGAGCAGTACTTC. Protein: CASSFGTGIYEQYF.

The chain carries TRBV14 and TRBJ2-3, with 11 nucleotides matching TRBD2. V lost 2 bases and J lost 0; bases outside the gene matches: 1. Germline V gene lookup returns CDR1 SGHDN and CDR2 FVKESK. This CDR3 region has 16 residues. This chain's CDR3 is CASSQPSGRSTDTQYF. CDR3 in DNA: TGTGCCAGCAGCCAACCTAGCGGGAGGAGCACAGATACGCAGTATTTT. Combining the CDR3 with reference TRBV14 and TRBJ2-3 gives the whole variable domain EAGVTQFPSHSVIEKGQTVTLRCDPISGHDNLYWYRRVMGKEIKFLLHFVKESKQDESGMPNNRFLAERTGGTYSTLKVQPAELEDSGVYFCASSQPSGRSTDTQYFGPGTRLTVL.

V is TRBV7-6 and J is TRBJ2-7; D may be TRBD1 (6 bases). The V and J ends lost 5 bases and 3 bases respectively, with 17 bases between them. Germline V gives CDR1 SGHVS, CDR2 FNYEAQ. The CDR3 extends over 15 amino acids. CDR3 in DNA: TGTGCCAGCAGCCCCCAGGAAGGCAGGGGCTACGAGCAGTACTTC. It specifies CASSPQEGRGYEQYF.

V usage is TRBV10-1 and J usage is TRBJ1-5; 8 bases map to TRBD1. V lost 6 bases, J lost 2 bases, and 9 bases stayed unmatched. CDR1 and CDR2 from the germline V gene are WNHNN and SYGVQD (reference sequence). The CDR3 spans 16 residues. The CDR3 reads CASRLRTGRGNQPQHF. CDR3 sequence (DNA): TGCGCCAGCAGGCTAAGGACAGGGAGGGGCAATCAGCCCCAGCATTTT.

This rearrangement joins TRBV18 to TRBJ2-1, with D possibly TRBD2 on 6 matching bases. This CDR3 spans 12 amino acids. Trimming left V 3 bases short and J 8 bases short, with 8 bases between. Germline V CDR1 and CDR2: KGHSH, LQKENI. The CDR3, as DNA: TGTGCCAGCTCACCGCAGCGGGATGAGCAGTTCTTC. Amino acids: CASSPQRDEQFF.

V is TRBV14 and J is TRBJ1-6; 7 bases match TRBD1. Germline V lookup: CDR1 SGHDN, CDR2 FVKESK. There are 14 residues in the CDR3. V gave up 4 bases and J gave up 7 bases; unmatched junction bases: 4. CDR3 DNA: TGTGCCAGCAGCCTGACAGGGTACAATTCACCCCTCCACTTT. Translating gives CASSLTGYNSPLHF. Looking up the rest from reference TRBV14 and TRBJ1-6 gives the full variable domain: EAGVTQFPSHSVIEKGQTVTLRCDPISGHDNLYWYRRVMGKEIKFLLHFVKESKQDESGMPNNRFLAERTGGTYSTLKVQPAELEDSGVYFCASSLTGYNSPLHFGNGTRLTVT.

The V and J genes are TRBV6-1 and TRBJ2-1; TRBD2 matches 10 bases. The CDR3 length is 16 residues. With 4 bases clipped from V and 5 bases from J, the junction kept 8 bases outside the gene matches. Germline V gene lookup returns CDR1 MNHNS and CDR2 SASEGT. The CDR3, as DNA: TGTGCCAGCAGTGGCTACAGCGGGAGGGCCCACAATGAGCAGTTCTTC. It is translated as CASSGYSGRAHNEQFF.

J is TRBJ1-5 and V is TRBV2; 7 nucleotides match TRBD1. Germline CDR1 reads SNHLY; CDR2 reads FYNNEI. The CDR3 contains 17 residues. The V segment lost 3 bases and the J segment 2 bases; nucleotides outside the gene matches: 10. CDR3 sequence (DNA): TGTGCCAGCAGTGACGGGACAGTGAATCTAGGCAATCAGCCCCAGCATTTT. This translates into CASSDGTVNLGNQPQHF. Complete variable domain (other parts from reference TRBV2 and TRBJ1-5): EPEVTQTPSHQVTQMGQEVILRCVPISNHLYFYWYRQILGQKVEFLVSFYNNEISEKSEIFDDQFSVERPDGSNFTLKIRSTKLEDSAMYFCASSDGTVNLGNQPQHFGDGTRLSIL.

The V call is TRBV2, the J call TRBJ1-6; 7 bases are shared with TRBD1. CDR1 SNHLY and CDR2 FYNNEI come from the germline V gene. The CDR3 is 14 amino acids. V shed 6 bases and J 5 bases; nucleotides not matched to a gene: 4. This CDR3 reads CASSATGDNSPLHF. The CDR3 bases are TGTGCCAGCAGCGCTACAGGGGATAATTCACCCCTCCACTTT.

The V call is TRBV9, the J call TRBJ2-3; 10 nucleotides align to TRBD2. The CDR3 covers 17 residues. V gave up 0 bases and J gave up 5 bases; unmatched junction bases: 9. The germline gives CDR1 SGDLS, CDR2 YYNGEE. The CDR3 loop reads CASSVAASGGIVDTQYF. Written as DNA, the CDR3 is TGTGCCAGCAGCGTAGCGGCTAGCGGGGGAATAGTAGATACGCAGTATTTT.

The chain recombines TRBV10-3 with TRBJ1-1; weak D call: TRBD1 (5 bases). Looked up from germline, CDR1 is ENHRY and CDR2 is SYGVKD. This CDR3 has 14 amino acids. The V end was cut by 6 bases, the J end by 4 bases, with 15 bases between. This chain's CDR3 is CAIRPGGVSTEAFF. CDR3 nucleotide sequence: TGTGCCATCAGGCCGGGGGGAGTGAGCACTGAAGCTTTCTTT.

The chain recombines TRBV29-1 with TRBJ1-2; the D is unclear. The CDR3 loop spans 10 amino acids. From germline, CDR1 is SQVTM and CDR2 ANQGSEA. Trimming removed 7 bases at V and 8 bases at J, with 11 bases between. The chain's CDR3 is CSAVGPGYTF. As DNA, the CDR3 is TGCAGCGCCGTCGGTCCAGGCTACACCTTC.

The chain recombines TRBV9 with TRBJ2-1; no firm D call. CDR3 length: 16 amino acids. The V and J ends lost 1 base and 0 bases respectively, with 11 bases between them. Germline CDR1 and CDR2: SGDLS and YYNGEE. The CDR3 sequence: CASSVWAASSYNEQFF. The CDR3 DNA is TGTGCCAGCAGCGTATGGGCAGCCAGCTCCTACAATGAGCAGTTCTTC. Based on the CDR3 plus reference TRBV9 and TRBJ2-1, the full variable domain is DSGVTQTPKHLITATGQRVTLRCSPRSGDLSVYWYQQSLDQGLQFLIQYYNGEERAKGNILERFSAQQFPDLHSELNLSSLELGDSALYFCASSVWAASSYNEQFFGPGTRLTVL.

The chain is built from TRBV9 and TRBJ2-7; 12 bases fit TRBD1. Trimming took 0 bases from V and 2 from J; bases not matched to a gene: 0. Germline-derived CDR1 and CDR2 are SGDLS and YYNGEE. This CDR3 has 15 amino acids. CDR3 nucleotide sequence: TGTGCCAGCAGCGTAGGGGACAGGGGGCCCTACGAGCAGTACTTC. This gives the protein CASSVGDRGPYEQYF.

CDR3 sequence reads: CASSSTGGPQTQYF. CDR3 in DNA: TGTGCCAGCAGCTCGACAGGGGGCCCCCAGACCCAGTACTTC. The V and J genes are TRBV7-3 and TRBJ2-5; 10 bases fit TRBD1. The germline gives CDR1 SGHTA, CDR2 FQGTGA. V shed 4 bases, J shed 6 bases, and the junction held 5 bases outside the gene matches. The CDR3 is made up of 14 amino acids.

In its sample, this clone was seen a few times. The chain has TRBV5-1 and TRBJ2-7, with 8 nucleotides matching TRBD2. The CDR3 totals 14 residues. The V and J ends lost 1 base and 2 bases, in that order; junction bases with no gene match: 2. CDR1 is SGHRS and CDR2 is YFSETQ in the germline V gene. The CDR3 here is CASSLTSGPYEQYF. CDR3 DNA sequence: TGCGCCAGCAGCTTGACTAGCGGCCCCTACGAGCAGTACTTC.

This clone was recorded once. The V and J genes are TRBV2 and TRBJ1-2, with TRBD1 matching 10 bases. The germline V gene encodes CDR1 SNHLY and CDR2 FYNNEI. The V gene end was trimmed by 7 bases and the J gene end by 7 bases; junction bases not matched to a gene: 9. This CDR3 has 14 amino acids. Here the CDR3 DNA reads TGTGCCAGCATCCGGGACAGGGGATTACGTGGCTACACCTTC. Translated: CASIRDRGLRGYTF. Full variable domain (outside the CDR3, taken from reference TRBV2 and TRBJ1-2): EPEVTQTPSHQVTQMGQEVILRCVPISNHLYFYWYRQILGQKVEFLVSFYNNEISEKSEIFDDQFSVERPDGSNFTLKIRSTKLEDSAMYFCASIRDRGLRGYTFGSGTRLTVV.

The chain links TRBV7-6 to TRBJ1-5, with TRBD1 identical over 7 bases. Germline V gene data show CDR1 as SGHVS and CDR2 as FNYEAQ. V lost 5 bases to trimming and J lost 1 base; unmatched junction nucleotides: 11. The CDR3 has 17 amino acids. The CDR3: CASSLTGSPLSNQPQHF. CDR3 sequence (DNA): TGTGCCAGCAGCCTGACAGGGTCCCCCCTCAGCAATCAGCCCCAGCATTTT.